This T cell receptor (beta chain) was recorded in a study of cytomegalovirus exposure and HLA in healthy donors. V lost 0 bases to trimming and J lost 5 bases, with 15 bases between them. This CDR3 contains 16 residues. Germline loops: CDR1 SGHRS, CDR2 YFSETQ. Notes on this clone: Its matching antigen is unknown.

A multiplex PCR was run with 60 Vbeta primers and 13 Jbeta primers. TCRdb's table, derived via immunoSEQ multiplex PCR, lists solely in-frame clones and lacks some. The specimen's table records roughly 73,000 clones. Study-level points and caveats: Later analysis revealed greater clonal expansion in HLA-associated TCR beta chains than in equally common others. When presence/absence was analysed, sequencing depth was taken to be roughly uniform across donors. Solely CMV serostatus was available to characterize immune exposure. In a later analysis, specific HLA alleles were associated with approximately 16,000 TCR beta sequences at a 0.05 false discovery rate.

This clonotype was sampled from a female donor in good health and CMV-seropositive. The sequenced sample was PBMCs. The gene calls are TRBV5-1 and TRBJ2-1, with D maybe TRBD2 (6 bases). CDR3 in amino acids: CASSLALGRGDNEQFF. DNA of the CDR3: TGCGCCAGCAGCTTGGCGTTGGGGCGGGGAGACAATGAGCAGTTCTTC.